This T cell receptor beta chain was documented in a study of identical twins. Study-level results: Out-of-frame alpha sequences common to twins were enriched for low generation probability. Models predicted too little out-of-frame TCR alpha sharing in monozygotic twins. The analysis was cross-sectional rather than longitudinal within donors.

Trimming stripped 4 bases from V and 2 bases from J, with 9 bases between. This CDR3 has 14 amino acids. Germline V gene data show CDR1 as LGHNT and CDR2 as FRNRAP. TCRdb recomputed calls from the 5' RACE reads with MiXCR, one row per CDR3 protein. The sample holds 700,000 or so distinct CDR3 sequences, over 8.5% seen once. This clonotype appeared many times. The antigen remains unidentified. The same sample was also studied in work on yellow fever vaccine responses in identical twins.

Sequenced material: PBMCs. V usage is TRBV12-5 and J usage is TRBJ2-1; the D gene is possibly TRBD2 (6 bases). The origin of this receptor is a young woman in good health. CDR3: CASGSGTPYNEQFF. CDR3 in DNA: TGTGCTAGTGGTTCCGGGACTCCCTACAATGAGCAGTTCTTC.